The entry below gives a single T cell receptor (beta chain) sequence along with its context. The V segment lost 3 bases and the J segment 4 bases; nucleotides outside the gene matches: 11. The CDR3 is made up of 16 amino acids. The V gene's germline CDR1 is SEHNR and CDR2 FQNEAQ (reference sequence). The sample is drawn from a study of response to subunit inactivated influenza vaccine. TCRdb re-called the RT-PCR reads with MiXCR, one entry per CDR3 protein. Of approximately 520,000 distinct CDR3 sequences listed, about 25% are singletons. This sequence originates from a man aged 50 or older who received an inactivated influenza vaccine. The rearrangement joins TRBV7-9 to TRBJ2-7; 8 nucleotides agree with TRBD1. Sequenced material: CD4+ T cells sorted from PBMCs, taken 4 to 6 days after vaccination. DNA of the CDR3: TGTGCCAGCAGCTTGTGGGGCGGGACAGGACAATACGAGCAGTACTTC. It yields the protein CASSLWGGTGQYEQYF.